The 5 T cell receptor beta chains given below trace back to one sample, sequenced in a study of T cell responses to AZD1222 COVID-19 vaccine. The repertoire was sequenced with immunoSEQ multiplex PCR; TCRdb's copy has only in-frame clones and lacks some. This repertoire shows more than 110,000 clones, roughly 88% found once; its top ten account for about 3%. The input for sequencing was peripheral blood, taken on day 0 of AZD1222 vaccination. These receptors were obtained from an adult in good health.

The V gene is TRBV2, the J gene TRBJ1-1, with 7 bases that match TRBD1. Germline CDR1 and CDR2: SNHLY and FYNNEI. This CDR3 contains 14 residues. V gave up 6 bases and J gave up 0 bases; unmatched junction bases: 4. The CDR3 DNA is TGTGCCAGCAGCGCCGACAGGGTGAACACTGAAGCTTTCTTT. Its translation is CASSADRVNTEAFF.

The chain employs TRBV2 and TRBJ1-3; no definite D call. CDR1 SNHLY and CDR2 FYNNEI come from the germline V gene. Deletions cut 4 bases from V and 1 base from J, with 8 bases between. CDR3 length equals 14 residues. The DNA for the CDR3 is TGTGCCAGCAGTGTGACTGGATCTGGAAACACCATATATTTT. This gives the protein CASSVTGSGNTIYF. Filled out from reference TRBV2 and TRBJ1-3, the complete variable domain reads EPEVTQTPSHQVTQMGQEVILRCVPISNHLYFYWYRQILGQKVEFLVSFYNNEISEKSEIFDDQFSVERPDGSNFTLKIRSTKLEDSAMYFCASSVTGSGNTIYFGEGSWLTVV.

As DNA, the CDR3 is TGCGCCAGCAGTCAACCTGGACAGGGGGCATGGGTAGGTAAGCCCCAGCATTTT. Its protein is CASSQPGQGAWVGKPQHF. The rearrangement links TRBV23-1 to TRBJ1-5, with 11 bases matching TRBD1. TRBV23-1 carries the ORF label, with uncertain function. V lost 2 bases and J lost 8; bases outside the gene matches: 14. The length of the CDR3 is 18 residues.

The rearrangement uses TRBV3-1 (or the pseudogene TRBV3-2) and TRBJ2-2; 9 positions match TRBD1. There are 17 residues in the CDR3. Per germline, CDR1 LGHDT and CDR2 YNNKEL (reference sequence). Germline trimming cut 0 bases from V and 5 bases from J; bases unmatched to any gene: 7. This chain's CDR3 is CASSQDLGTGRTGELFF. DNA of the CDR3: TGTGCCAGCAGCCAAGACTTGGGGACAGGGCGGACCGGGGAGCTGTTTTTT.

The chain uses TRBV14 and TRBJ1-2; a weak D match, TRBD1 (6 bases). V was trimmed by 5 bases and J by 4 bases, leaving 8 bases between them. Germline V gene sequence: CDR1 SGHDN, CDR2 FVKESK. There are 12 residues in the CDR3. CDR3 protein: CASSEGVYGYTF. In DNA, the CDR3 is TGTGCCAGCAGCGAGGGGGTCTATGGCTACACCTTC.